These 15 T cell receptor beta chains share one sample of origin, sequenced in a study of cytomegalovirus exposure and HLA in healthy donors. PCR amplification relied on 60 Vbeta primers (plus 13 Jbeta primers). Using immunoSEQ multiplex PCR, the repertoire was profiled, and TCRdb retains in-frame clones only, with some absent. The table lists 180,000 or so clones, 65% to 85% of them singletons. Sequenced sample: PBMCs. The receptor set was obtained from a girl aged 10 to 17 in good health and CMV-seropositive.

The chain couples TRBV6-6 to TRBJ1-2, with D possibly matching TRBD1 (5 bases). V lost 4 bases to trimming and J lost 4 bases, with 19 bases between them. The CDR3 runs to 16 residues. Germline CDR1 MNHNY, CDR2 SVGAGI (reference sequence). CDR3 DNA: TGTGCCAGCAGTTCCCTTGCGCAGGGTCTAGTCTATGGCTACACCTTC. This codes for CASSSLAQGLVYGYTF.

This clone was picked up one time. This sequence joins TRBV9 and TRBJ1-1; D gene uncertain. Germline CDR1 and CDR2: SGDLS and YYNGEE. V lost 4 bases and J lost 5, with 9 bases in between. The CDR3 totals 12 residues. CDR3 region: CASSPGETEAFF. The DNA for the CDR3 is TGTGCCAGCAGCCCAGGTGAAACTGAAGCTTTCTTT.

CDR3 region: CASSLNIQGSTEAFF. The CDR3 DNA follows: TGTGCCAGCAGCTTGAATATACAGGGAAGCACTGAAGCTTTCTTT. The chain carries TRBV5-4 and TRBJ1-1; a weak D match, TRBD1 (6 bases). The germline CDR1 and CDR2 sequences are SGHNT and YYREEE (reference sequence). Trimming pared 1 base from V and 4 bases from J, leaving 14 bases between. This CDR3 has 15 residues.

This sequence joins TRBV7-6 and TRBJ2-1; 12 bases line up with TRBD2. CDR1 is SGHVS, CDR2 FNYEAQ, per germline. With V trimmed by 2 bases and J by 0 bases, 5 bases remained unmatched. CDR3 length: 18 amino acids. This CDR3 is CASSLYTSGRPSYNEQFF. In DNA, the CDR3 is TGTGCCAGCAGCTTATACACTAGCGGGAGGCCCTCCTACAATGAGCAGTTCTTC.

This chain connects TRBV5-1 to TRBJ1-4, with D possibly matching TRBD1 (5 bases). V shed 0 bases and J shed 4 bases, with 16 bases lying between them. Germline lookup yields CDR1 SGHRS and CDR2 YFSETQ. This CDR3 is built from 17 residues. The CDR3 DNA follows: TGCGCCAGCAGCTTGGGGGGCCGATGGAGTGGTAATGAAAAACTGTTTTTT. Its protein product is CASSLGGRWSGNEKLFF.

This clone was seen only a few times. A junction boundary mismatches the germline segment, possibly from a read error. This chain connects TRBV7-7 to TRBJ2-7; 9 bases align to TRBD1. This CDR3 has 13 amino acids. The germline V gene encodes CDR1 SSHAT and CDR2 FNYEAQ (reference sequence). The CDR3 nucleotides are TGTGCTAGCAGCCGGGACAGGGTCCACGAGCAGTACTTC. Its translation: CASSRDRVHEQYF.

This chain links TRBV5-1 with TRBJ2-1; a weak D match, TRBD2 (6 bases). CDR3 length: 13 residues. V was clipped by 3 bases and J by 12 bases, with 16 bases between them. The germline V gene has CDR1 SGHRS and CDR2 YFSETQ. CDR3 coding DNA: TGCGCCAGCAGCTCCGACCACGGGGGAGGGCAGTTCTTC. It encodes CASSSDHGGGQFF.

The rearrangement uses TRBV7-8 and TRBJ2-2; D is undetermined. Germline V gene sequence: CDR1 SGHVS, CDR2 FQNEAQ. The CDR3 has 14 amino acids. The V and J ends lost 1 base and 6 bases respectively, with 9 bases between them. CDR3 sequence (DNA): TGTGCCAGCAGCTTAGAAAGCGTGGCCGGGGAGCTGTTTTTT. This codes for CASSLESVAGELFF.

The V gene is TRBV6-1, the J gene TRBJ1-1; D gene unclear. The length of the CDR3 is 12 residues. The germline V and J ends were trimmed by 6 bases and 3 bases, with 8 bases remaining between them. Germline V CDR1 and CDR2: MNHNS, SASEGT. The CDR3 DNA reads as TGTGCCAGCAGACTAGAATACACTGAAGCTTTCTTT. Translated: CASRLEYTEAFF.

This chain connects TRBV30 to TRBJ1-5, with TRBD1 as a possible D gene (5 bases). Trimming removed 3 bases from V and 0 bases from J, with 12 bases in between. Germline V gives CDR1 GTSNPN, CDR2 SVGIG (reference sequence). This CDR3 comprises 15 residues. The CDR3 region is CAWSGGSSSNQPQHF. The CDR3 region has the DNA TGTGCCTGGAGCGGGGGTTCCTCTAGCAATCAGCCCCAGCATTTT.

The chain is built from TRBV7-7 and TRBJ2-5, with TRBD2 matching 13 bases. This CDR3 contains 15 residues. V shed 5 bases and J 2 bases; nucleotides not matched to a gene: 2. Germline assignment: CDR1 SSHAT and CDR2 FNYEAQ (reference sequence). In DNA form, the CDR3 reads TGTGCCAGCAGCCGGGGACTAGCGGGACAAGAGACCCAGTACTTC. Amino acid sequence: CASSRGLAGQETQYF.

This chain links TRBV30 with TRBJ1-5; 9 bases line up with TRBD1. Germline CDR1 and CDR2: GTSNPN and SVGIG (reference sequence). V lost 2 bases, J lost 4 bases, and 6 bases stayed unmatched. This CDR3 is 15 amino acids long. The CDR3 nucleotides read TGTGCCTGGAGTCTTTCCGGGACAGGGAATCAGCCCCAGCATTTT. Translating gives CAWSLSGTGNQPQHF.

This chain connects TRBV30 to TRBJ2-5, with TRBD1 identical over 8 bases. The CDR3 has 15 amino acids. V gave up 3 bases and J gave up 4 bases; unmatched junction bases: 10. Germline V gene sequence: CDR1 GTSNPN, CDR2 SVGIG (reference sequence). The CDR3 coding sequence is TGTGCCTGGAGACAAACAGGGGGTGCCGGAGAGACCCAGTACTTC. This translates into CAWRQTGGAGETQYF.

This clone was detected a few times. The chain joins TRBV6-1 to TRBJ1-1; a weak D match, TRBD1 (5 bases). Trimming removed 4 bases at V and 4 bases at J, with 10 bases between. The length of the CDR3 is 13 residues. Germline values: CDR1 MNHNS, CDR2 SASEGT. The DNA for the CDR3 is TGTGCCAGCAGTGGGCAGGGTACCACTGAAGCTTTCTTT. Amino acids: CASSGQGTTEAFF.

The V gene is TRBV27, the J gene TRBJ2-3, with a possible D match to TRBD2 (7 bases). The CDR3 extends over 14 amino acids. Deletions cut 6 bases from V and 6 bases from J, with 16 bases between. The germline gives CDR1 MNHEY, CDR2 SMNVEV (reference sequence). Written as DNA, the CDR3 is TGTGCCAGCAGGGGAGGGACACGCGATGATACGCAGTATTTT. Its translation is CASRGGTRDDTQYF.